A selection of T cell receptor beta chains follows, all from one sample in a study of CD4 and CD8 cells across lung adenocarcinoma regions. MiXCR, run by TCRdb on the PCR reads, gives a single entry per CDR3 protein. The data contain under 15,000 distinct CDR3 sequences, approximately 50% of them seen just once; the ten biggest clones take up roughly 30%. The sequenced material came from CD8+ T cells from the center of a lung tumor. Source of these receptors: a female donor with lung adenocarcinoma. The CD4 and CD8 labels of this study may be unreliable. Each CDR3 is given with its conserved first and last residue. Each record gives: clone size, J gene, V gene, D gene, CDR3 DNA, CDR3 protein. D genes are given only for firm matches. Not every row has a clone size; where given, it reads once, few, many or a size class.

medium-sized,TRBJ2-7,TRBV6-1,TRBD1,TGTGCCAGCATGAATCTCGGGGCAGGGGGCGCGGGGGAGCAGTACTTC,CASMNLGAGGAGEQYF
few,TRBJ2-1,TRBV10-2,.,TGCGCCAGCAGTGAGGTAAGGATCGCAGTCTACAATGAGCAGTTCTTC,CASSEVRIAVYNEQFF
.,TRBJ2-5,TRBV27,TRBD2,TGTGCCAGCAGCACAATTGACAGGGTTGGGGCGGGGGGGGCCCAGTACTTC,CASSTIDRVGAGGAQYF
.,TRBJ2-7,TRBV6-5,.,TGTGCCAGCAGTTACTCGACTGGGACCGGGCAGTACTTC,CASSYSTGTGQYF
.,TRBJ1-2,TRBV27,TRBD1,TGTGCCAGCAGCCGGACAGGGGGGAACTATGGCTACACCTTC,CASSRTGGNYGYTF
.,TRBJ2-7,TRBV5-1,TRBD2,TGCGCCAGCAGCTGGGGGGCTAGCGGGGGAACCTACGAGCAGTACTTC,CASSWGASGGTYEQYF
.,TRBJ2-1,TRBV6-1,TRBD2,TGTGCCAGCAGACTGGGACTAGCGGGTGAGCAGTTCTTC,CASRLGLAGEQFF
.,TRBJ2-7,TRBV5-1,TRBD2,TGCGCCAGCAGCTTGGGACTAGCGGGGGGACTCACCTACGAGCAGTACTTC,CASSLGLAGGLTYEQYF
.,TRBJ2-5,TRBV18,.,TGTGCCAGCTCACCAACAGAGTACCAAGAGACCCAGTACTTC,CASSPTEYQETQYF
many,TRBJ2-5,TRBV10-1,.,TGCGCCAGCAGTGAAGGGGGAGTAGAGACCCAGTACTTC,CASSEGGVETQYF
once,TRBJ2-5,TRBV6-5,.,TGTGCCAGCAGTTACTCGAAGGTTCAGGGGCAAGAGACCCAGTACTTC,CASSYSKVQGQETQYF
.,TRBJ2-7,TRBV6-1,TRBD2,TGTGCCAGCAGGGGACTCGGGGGGGAGCAGTACTTC,CASRGLGGEQYF
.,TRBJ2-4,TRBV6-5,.,TGTGCCAGCAGTTACTCTGGGCAGGGGTCGGCCAAAAACATTCAGTACTTC,CASSYSGQGSAKNIQYF
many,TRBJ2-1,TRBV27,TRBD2,TGTGCCAGCAGTATAACTAGCGGGGGGGCGAGTGAGCAGTTCTTC,CASSITSGGASEQFF
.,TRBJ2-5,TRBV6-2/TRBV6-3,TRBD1,TGTGCCAGCAGGCAGGGGGCCGAGACCCAGTACTTC,CASRQGAETQYF
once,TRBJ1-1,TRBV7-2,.,TGTGCCAGCAGCTTAGGGACCCGCGTGGGTGAAGCTTTCTTT,CASSLGTRVGEAFF